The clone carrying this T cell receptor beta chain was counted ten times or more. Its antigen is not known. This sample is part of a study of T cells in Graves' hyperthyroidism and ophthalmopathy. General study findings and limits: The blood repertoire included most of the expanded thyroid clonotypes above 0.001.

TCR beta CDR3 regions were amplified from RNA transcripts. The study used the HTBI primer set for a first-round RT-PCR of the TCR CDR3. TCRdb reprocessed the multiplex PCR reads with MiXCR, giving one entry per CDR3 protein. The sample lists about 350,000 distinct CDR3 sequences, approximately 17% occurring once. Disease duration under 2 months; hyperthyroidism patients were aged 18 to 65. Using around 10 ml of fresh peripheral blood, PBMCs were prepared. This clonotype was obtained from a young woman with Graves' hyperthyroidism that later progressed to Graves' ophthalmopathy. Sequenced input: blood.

The CDR3 bases are TGTGCCAGCCACATTACTTTGGTGTCTTTTAGCTCCTATAATTCACCCCTCCACTTT. Protein sequence: CASHITLVSFSSYNSPLHF. This rearrangement joins TRBV6-1 to TRBJ1-6; D is unclear. Trimming removed 8 bases at V and 0 bases at J, with 23 bases between. CDR3 length: 19 amino acids. Germline CDR1 reads MNHNS; CDR2 reads SASEGT.